This T cell receptor (beta chain) was sequenced during a study of identifying expanded T cells in peripheral blood. General study results and limits: Roughly two-week clone count variance significantly increased as total template count grew. Technical replicates showed roughly 1.2 changed clones; approximately 2 weeks about 16; four weeks 19.

A note on this clone: The antigen remains unidentified.

Repertoires were generated with immunoSEQ multiplex PCR, while TCRdb's copy carries only in-frame clones and drops some. The sample carries 130,000 or so clones, more than 75% recorded once. Trimming at V came to 0 bases and at J to 2 bases, leaving 8 bases not matched to a gene. In germline, CDR1 is LGHNA, CDR2 YSLEER. The CDR3 spans 17 residues. The sequencing input was blood. The chain carries TRBV4-3 and TRBJ2-7; 9 bases map to TRBD1. The sequence was collected from a person aged 18 to 75 in good health. This CDR3 reads CASSQDTTGGSTYEQYF. The CDR3 region has the DNA TGCGCCAGCAGCCAAGATACCACAGGGGGCTCAACCTACGAGCAGTACTTC.